This T cell receptor beta chain emerged from a study of technical replicates of blood from several donors. Produced via immunoSEQ multiplex PCR; TCRdb's table is partial and in-frame only. The table shows about 82,000 clones, with around 94% occurring only once. The sample holds a few counts of this clone. The germline V and J ends were trimmed by 5 bases and 3 bases, with 17 bases remaining between them. The CDR3 covers 15 residues. The V gene's germline CDR1 is SGHAT and CDR2 FQNNGV. Sequencing was done on a sample of T cells isolated from PBMCs. The TCR comes from a human donor in good health. The genes are TRBV11-2 and TRBJ2-7, with D perhaps TRBD2 (5 bases). The CDR3 loop reads CASSTPRGPGYEQYF. CDR3 DNA sequence: TGTGCCAGCAGCACCCCACGGGGTCCAGGCTACGAGCAGTACTTC.